Listed here is a single T cell receptor beta chain. The data are from a study of blood T cell repertoires in COVID-19. Study-wide background: Samples taken during acute and convalescent COVID-19 were collected in the United States, Italy and Spain.

V was shortened by 4 bases and J by 9 bases, with 17 bases between the two germline ends. CDR1 and CDR2 from the germline V gene are SGHRS and YFSETQ. The CDR3 runs to 14 residues. TCRdb's table, derived via immunoSEQ multiplex PCR, lists solely in-frame clones and lacks some. The repertoire holds 400,000 to 450,000 clones, with around 86% as singletons. The sequence was obtained from a woman aged 25 to 45 with active or convalescent COVID-19. The V call is TRBV5-1, the J call TRBJ2-1; D is unresolved. Sequenced input: peripheral blood. This chain's CDR3 is CASSLPFNTGEQFF. CDR3 in DNA: TGCGCCAGCAGCCTCCCGTTCAATACGGGTGAGCAGTTCTTC.